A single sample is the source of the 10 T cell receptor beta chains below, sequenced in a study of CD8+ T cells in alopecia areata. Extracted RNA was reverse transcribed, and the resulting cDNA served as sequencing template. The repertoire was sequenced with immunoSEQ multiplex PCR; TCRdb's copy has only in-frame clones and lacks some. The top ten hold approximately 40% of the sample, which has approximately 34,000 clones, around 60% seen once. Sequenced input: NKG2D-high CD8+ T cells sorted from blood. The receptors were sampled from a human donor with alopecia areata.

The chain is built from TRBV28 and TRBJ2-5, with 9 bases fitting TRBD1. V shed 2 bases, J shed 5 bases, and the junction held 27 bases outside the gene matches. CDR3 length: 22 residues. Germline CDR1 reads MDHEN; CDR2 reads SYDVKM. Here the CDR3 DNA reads TGTGCCAGCAGTTTAGGGGCTCGGGTGGGCTCTCGTCCCGGGACAGGGAGGGAGACCCAGTACTTC. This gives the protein CASSLGARVGSRPGTGRETQYF. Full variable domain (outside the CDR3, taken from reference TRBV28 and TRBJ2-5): DVKVTQSSRYLVKRTGEKVFLECVQDMDHENMFWYRQDPGLGLRLIYFSYDVKMKEKGDIPEGYSVSREKKERFSLILESASTNQTSMYLCASSLGARVGSRPGTGRETQYFGPGTRLLVL.

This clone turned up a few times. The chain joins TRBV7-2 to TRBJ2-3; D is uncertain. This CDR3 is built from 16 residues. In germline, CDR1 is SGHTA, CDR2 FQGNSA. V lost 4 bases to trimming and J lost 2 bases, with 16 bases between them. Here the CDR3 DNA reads TGTGCCAGCAGCTCACCTGACACCTTTCACACAGATACGCAGTATTTT. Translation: CASSSPDTFHTDTQYF.

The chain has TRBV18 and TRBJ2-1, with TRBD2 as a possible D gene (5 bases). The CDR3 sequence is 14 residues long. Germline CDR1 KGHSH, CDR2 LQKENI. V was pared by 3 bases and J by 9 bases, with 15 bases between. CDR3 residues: CASSPPDGKSEQFF. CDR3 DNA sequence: TGTGCCAGCTCACCCCCGGACGGGAAGAGTGAGCAGTTCTTC.

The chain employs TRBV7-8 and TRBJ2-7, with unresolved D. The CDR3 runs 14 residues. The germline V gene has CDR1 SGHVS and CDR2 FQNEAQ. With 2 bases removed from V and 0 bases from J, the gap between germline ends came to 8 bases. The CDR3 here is CASSLLMSSYEQYF. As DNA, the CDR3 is TGTGCCAGCAGCTTATTAATGAGCTCCTACGAGCAGTACTTC.

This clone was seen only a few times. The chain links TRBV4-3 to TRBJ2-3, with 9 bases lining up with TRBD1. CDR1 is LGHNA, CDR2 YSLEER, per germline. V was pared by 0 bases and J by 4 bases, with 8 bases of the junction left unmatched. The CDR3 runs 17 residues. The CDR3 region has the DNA TGCGCCAGCAGCCAAGATAGCACAGGGGGCGTCTCAGATACGCAGTATTTT. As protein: CASSQDSTGGVSDTQYF.

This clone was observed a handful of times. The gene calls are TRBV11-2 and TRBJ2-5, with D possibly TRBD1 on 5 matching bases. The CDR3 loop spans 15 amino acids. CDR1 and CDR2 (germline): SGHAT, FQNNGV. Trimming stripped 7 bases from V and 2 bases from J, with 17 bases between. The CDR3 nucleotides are TGTGCCAGCATCCGATTCATGGGGCAGCAAGAGACCCAGTACTTC. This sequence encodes CASIRFMGQQETQYF.

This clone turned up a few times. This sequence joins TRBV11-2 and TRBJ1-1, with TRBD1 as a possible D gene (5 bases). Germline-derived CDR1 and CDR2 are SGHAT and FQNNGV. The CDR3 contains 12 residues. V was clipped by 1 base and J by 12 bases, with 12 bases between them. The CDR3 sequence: CASSLGGGTTFF. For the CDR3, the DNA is TGTGCCAGCAGCTTAGGGGGGGGAACGACTTTCTTT. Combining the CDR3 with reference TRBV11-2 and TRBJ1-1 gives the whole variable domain EAGVAQSPRYKIIEKRQSVAFWCNPISGHATLYWYQQILGQGPKLLIQFQNNGVVDDSQLPKDRFSAERLKGVDSTLKIQPAKLEDSAVYLCASSLGGGTTFFGQGTRLTVV.

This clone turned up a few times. CDR3 sequence: CASSQDTGSYEQYF. The CDR3 bases are TGCGCCAGCAGCCAAGATACGGGCTCCTACGAGCAGTACTTC. The chain couples TRBV4-3 to TRBJ2-7; D call uncertain. The CDR3 consists of 14 residues. V lost 0 bases to trimming and J lost 0 bases, with 6 bases between them. The germline V gene has CDR1 LGHNA and CDR2 YSLEER.

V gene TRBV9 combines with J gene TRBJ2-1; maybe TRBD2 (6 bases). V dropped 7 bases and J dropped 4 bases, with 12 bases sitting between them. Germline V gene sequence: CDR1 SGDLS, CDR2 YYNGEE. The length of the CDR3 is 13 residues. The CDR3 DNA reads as TGTGCCAGCGAGCGGGCGGGGTACAATGAGCAGTTCTTC. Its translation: CASERAGYNEQFF.

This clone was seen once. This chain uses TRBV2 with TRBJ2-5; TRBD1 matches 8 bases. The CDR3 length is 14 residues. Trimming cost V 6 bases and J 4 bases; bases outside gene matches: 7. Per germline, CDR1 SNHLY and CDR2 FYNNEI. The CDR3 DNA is TGTGCCAGCAGAGTTCAGGGGGCCCGAGAGACCCAGTACTTC. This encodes CASRVQGARETQYF.